The 21 T cell receptor beta chains presented below share a single source sample, sequenced in a study of cytomegalovirus exposure and HLA in healthy donors. Vbeta (60) and Jbeta (13) primers were used in the PCR. Profiling relied on immunoSEQ multiplex PCR, and the TCRdb table lists in-frame clones only, not all of them. This table has roughly 130,000 clones, 75% to 85% appearing once. The source material was PBMCs. Receptors originate from a man under 40 in good health and CMV-seronegative.

The rearrangement links TRBV5-4 to TRBJ1-1, with 10 nucleotides matching TRBD1. Germline V gives CDR1 SGHNT, CDR2 YYREEE (reference sequence). V dropped 0 bases and J dropped 8; count of bases not matched to a gene: 13. This CDR3 comprises 17 residues. The CDR3 nucleotides are TGTGCCAGCAGCTTGGAGCGTGCGAGACAGGGGGCGGTCGAAGCTTTCTTT. Translating it yields CASSLERARQGAVEAFF.

The chain carries TRBV5-6 and TRBJ2-6, with a tentative D call TRBD2 (6 bases). Germline V gives CDR1 SGHDT, CDR2 YYEEEE. This CDR3 contains 17 residues. Trimming removed 4 bases from V and 4 bases from J, with 18 bases in between. The CDR3, as DNA: TGTGCCAGCAGCCCCGGTCGGGGGTTTTCGGGGGCCAACGTCCTGACTTTC. Translation: CASSPGRGFSGANVLTF.

The chain uses TRBV15 and TRBJ2-7; TRBD2 is a possible D gene (5 bases). V shed 0 bases and J shed 2 bases, with 17 bases lying between them. Germline lookup yields CDR1 LNHNV and CDR2 YYDKDF (reference sequence). This CDR3 is 17 amino acids long. CDR3 in amino acids: CATSRDPAGLATYEQYF. As DNA, the CDR3 is TGTGCCACCAGCAGAGATCCTGCCGGGCTAGCAACCTACGAGCAGTACTTC.

This rearrangement joins TRBV5-1 to TRBJ1-1; no firm D call. From germline, CDR1 is SGHRS and CDR2 YFSETQ. Trimming removed 4 bases from V and 1 base from J, with 17 bases in between. This CDR3 has 16 amino acids. CDR3 region: CASSPGLQPPNTEAFF. The CDR3 DNA reads TGCGCCAGCAGCCCGGGTTTGCAGCCCCCGAACACTGAAGCTTTCTTT.

The J gene is TRBJ2-1, the V gene TRBV28, with D perhaps TRBD1 (8 bases). The germline V gene has CDR1 MDHEN and CDR2 SYDVKM. The CDR3 is 20 residues long. V lost 6 bases and J lost 1, with 28 bases in between. The chain's CDR3 is CASSPPGQGYGRGSYNEQFF. The CDR3, as DNA: TGTGCCAGCAGCCCTCCCGGACAGGGATATGGGCGGGGGTCCTACAATGAGCAGTTCTTC.

The chain has TRBV9 and TRBJ2-1; 8 positions agree with TRBD2. There are 16 residues in the CDR3. V shed 4 bases and J 0 bases; nucleotides not matched to a gene: 6. Germline V gives CDR1 SGDLS, CDR2 YYNGEE. The CDR3 bases are TGTGCCAGCAGCAGCGGAAGCGGGAGCTCCTACAATGAGCAGTTCTTC. Amino acids: CASSSGSGSSYNEQFF.

This clone was seen more than once but under ten times. The chain uses TRBV6-5 and TRBJ2-7; TRBD1 agrees at 8 bases. The germline V gene encodes CDR1 MNHEY and CDR2 SVGAGI. This CDR3 is 14 amino acids long. J lost 1 base, V lost 4 bases, and 3 bases had no gene match. The CDR3 DNA is TGTGCCAGCAGTTCCGACAGGGGATCCTACGAGCAGTACTTC. It yields the protein CASSSDRGSYEQYF.

The V and J genes are TRBV19 and TRBJ1-2, with a tentative D call TRBD1 (6 bases). V was pared by 5 bases and J by 1 base, with 14 bases between. The germline V gene has CDR1 LNHDA and CDR2 SQIVND (reference sequence). The CDR3 totals 15 residues. CDR3 region: CASSPSTGGNYGYTF. CDR3 coding DNA: TGTGCCAGTAGTCCCTCGACAGGCGGTAACTATGGCTACACCTTC.

V gene TRBV4-1 combines with J gene TRBJ2-5, with TRBD2 matching over 7 bases. With 4 bases clipped from V and 3 bases from J, the junction kept 14 bases outside the gene matches. From germline, CDR1 is MGHRA and CDR2 YSYEKL. This CDR3 spans 17 amino acids. The CDR3: CASSLIEVAGTEETQYF. DNA of the CDR3: TGCGCCAGCAGCCTCATAGAGGTAGCGGGTACTGAAGAGACCCAGTACTTC.

This clone has just a few counts. CDR3 residues: CASSGMDSENTEAFF. CDR3 nucleotide sequence: TGTGCCAGCTCAGGGATGGACAGCGAGAACACTGAAGCTTTCTTT. This rearrangement joins TRBV18 to TRBJ1-1, with D perhaps TRBD1 (6 bases). The CDR3 contains 15 residues. V shed 5 bases and J shed 1 base, with 14 bases lying between them. Per the germline V gene, CDR1 is KGHSH and CDR2 is LQKENI.

The chain recombines TRBV5-4 with TRBJ2-5, with TRBD2 matching 9 bases. The DNA end favors TRBJ2-7, so the J call may be wrong. Germline V CDR1 and CDR2: SGHNT, YYREEE (reference sequence). The CDR3 sequence is 15 residues long. This chain's CDR3 is CASSWGSSGSNEQYF. In DNA, the CDR3 is TGTGCCAGCAGCTGGGGTAGTAGCGGGAGCAACGAGCAGTACTTC.

The CDR3 DNA reads TGTGCCAGCAGCAAAACGTCAGCGGGCTGTAACAGGGGGGCTGAGGGTGGCGAGCAGTACTTC. Translating it yields CASSKTSAGCNRGAEGGEQYF. The chain links TRBV21-1 to TRBJ2-7; the listed D gene, TRBD1, was not tested against the DNA. TRBV21-1 is designated a pseudogene. CDR3 length equals 21 residues.

The chain couples TRBV25-1 to TRBJ2-3; 11 nucleotides agree with TRBD2. With V trimmed by 2 bases and J by 1 base, 5 bases remained unmatched. This CDR3 contains 17 residues. Germline V CDR1 and CDR2: MGHDK, SYGVNS. CDR3 sequence (DNA): TGTGCCAGCAGTGAACGAATTAGCGGGAGGGGCACAGATACGCAGTATTTT. Translated: CASSERISGRGTDTQYF.

Comment on this clone: At one end, the junction sequence differs from germline, possibly due to a read error. The J gene is TRBJ2-1, the V gene TRBV7-7, with 11 bases that match TRBD2. The CDR3 has 15 amino acids. Germline values: CDR1 SSHAT, CDR2 FNYEAQ (reference sequence). CDR3: CASSLGTSGDNEQFF. The CDR3 DNA reads as TGTGCTAGCAGCCTCGGGACTAGCGGCGACAATGAGCAGTTCTTC.

This rearrangement joins TRBV19 to TRBJ1-1; D unresolved. Looked up from germline, CDR1 is LNHDA and CDR2 is SQIVND (reference sequence). V lost 4 bases, J lost 2 bases, and 8 bases lay in between. This CDR3 contains 13 residues. CDR3 nucleotide sequence: TGTGCCAGTAGTACCCCGGGAAACACTGAAGCTTTCTTT. Translated: CASSTPGNTEAFF.

In its sample, this clone was seen a few times. The chain combines TRBV6-6 with TRBJ2-7, with 9 bases aligning to TRBD1. V trimming: 11 bases; J trimming: 3 bases; junction bases outside the gene matches: 8. This CDR3 is 13 amino acids long. Germline V lookup: CDR1 MNHNY, CDR2 SVGAGI (reference sequence). The CDR3 reads CASRTGDGYEQYF. The CDR3 DNA sequence: TGTGCCTCCAGGACAGGGGACGGCTACGAGCAGTACTTC.

The chain is built from TRBV7-6 and TRBJ2-5; 12 nucleotides match TRBD2. The CDR3 extends over 15 amino acids. V shed 4 bases and J 4 bases; nucleotides not matched to a gene: 4. Germline V CDR1 and CDR2: SGHVS, FNYEAQ. CDR3 nucleotides: TGTGCCAGCAGCTCCCGACTAGCGGGAGCAGAGACCCAGTACTTC. This codes for CASSSRLAGAETQYF.

This clone was seen a handful of times. This chain links TRBV7-2 with TRBJ2-7, with TRBD1 identical over 9 bases. V shed 6 bases and J 3 bases; nucleotides not matched to a gene: 9. CDR1 SGHTA and CDR2 FQGNSA come from the germline V gene. This CDR3 has 15 amino acids. CDR3 sequence (DNA): TGTGCCAGCAGATCGAGGTCGGGACAGGGCTACGAGCAGTACTTC. It encodes CASRSRSGQGYEQYF. Filled out from reference TRBV7-2 and TRBJ2-7, the complete variable domain reads GAGVSQSPSNKVTEKGKDVELRCDPISGHTALYWYRQSLGQGLEFLIYFQGNSAPDKSGLPSDRFSAERTGGSVSTLTIQRTQQEDSAVYLCASRSRSGQGYEQYFGPGTRLTVT.

The chain has TRBV10-1 and TRBJ1-1, with D unclear. Germline loops: CDR1 WNHNN, CDR2 SYGVQD (reference sequence). CDR3 length: 11 residues. Trimming left V 4 bases short and J 4 bases short, with 4 bases between. CDR3 nucleotide sequence: TGCGCCAGCAGTGGAGGCACTGAAGCTTTCTTT. Its protein product is CASSGGTEAFF.

The chain carries TRBV4-3 and TRBJ1-1, with TRBD1 identical over 7 bases. V gave up 0 bases and J gave up 8 bases; unmatched junction bases: 9. The CDR3 runs 15 residues. The germline V gene has CDR1 LGHNA and CDR2 YSLEER. The CDR3 loop is CASSQDSRGGSEAFF. The CDR3 nucleotides read TGCGCCAGCAGCCAAGATAGTAGAGGGGGCTCCGAAGCTTTCTTT.

The chain is built from TRBV27 and TRBJ2-4; D ambiguous. Germline V gene sequence: CDR1 MNHEY, CDR2 SMNVEV (reference sequence). Trimming removed 3 bases at V and 0 bases at J, with 6 bases between. This CDR3 has 14 residues. The CDR3 protein is CASSFDLAKNIQYF. The DNA of the CDR3 is TGTGCCAGCAGTTTCGACTTAGCCAAAAACATTCAGTACTTC.